This is a list of T cell receptor beta chains from one sample in a study of CD8 T cells in ankylosing spondylitis. TCRdb ran MiXCR on the 5' RACE reads and lists one entry per CDR3 protein. The top ten clones hold about 2.5% of a sample with fewer than 250,000 distinct CDR3 sequences, 8% to 11% of them seen once. Sequencing used blood, either unsorted or a sorted T cell fraction (not recorded which). These receptor sequences come from a male donor with ankylosing spondylitis or in good health (not recorded which). The CDR3 runs from the conserved cysteine through the conserved F or W. The D gene is left open where the match is weak. Not all rows give a size; the values are once, few, many and, for expanded clones, a class.

DNA | CDR3 | J | size | D | V
TGTGCCAGCACTATAAGGGGGTACACTGAAGCTTTCTTT | CASTIRGYTEAFF | TRBJ1-1 | many | . | TRBV12-3/TRBV12-4
TGTGCCAGCAGTTATAGACAGGGCGGGGAGCTGTTTTTT | CASSYRQGGELFF | TRBJ2-2 | many | TRBD1 | TRBV2
TGTGCCAGCAGCTTTCGACAGGGCGGGGACACCGGGGAGCTGTTTTTT | CASSFRQGGDTGELFF | TRBJ2-2 | . | . | TRBV5-6
TGTGCCAGTAGTATACAGGGGAGCGGAACGACCGGGGAGCTGTTTTTT | CASSIQGSGTTGELFF | TRBJ2-2 | many | . | TRBV19
TGCAGCGCCTCGGGACATCTGAACACTGAAGCTTTCTTT | CSASGHLNTEAFF | TRBJ1-1 | . | . | TRBV29-1
TGTGCCAGCAGCCCCAGCCCGGGGGCTGGGACAGATACGCAGTATTTT | CASSPSPGAGTDTQYF | TRBJ2-3 | many | . | TRBV3-1
TGTGCCAGCAGCGCAAGAGGGAGAACCGGGGAGCTGTTTTTT | CASSARGRTGELFF | TRBJ2-2 | . | . | TRBV11-3
TGCAGCGTCCCCCTCTCTGCCGCTAGCACAGATACGCAGTATTTT | CSVPLSAASTDTQYF | TRBJ2-3 | many | . | TRBV29-1
TGTGCCAGCAGCGCCCTCGGGACTAGCGGGACGGGCGAGGAGCTGTTTTTT | CASSALGTSGTGEELFF | TRBJ2-2 | many | TRBD2 | TRBV9
TGCAGTGCCGCTACTAGCGGGAGGATGAATGAGCAGTTCTTC | CSAATSGRMNEQFF | TRBJ2-1 | many | TRBD2 | TRBV20-1
TGCAGTGCTAGGGGGCGGCCCCACAATCAGCCCCAGCATTTT | CSARGRPHNQPQHF | TRBJ1-5 | many | . | TRBV20-1
TGTGCCAGCAGTTTGAATAGCGGGAGTCTGAATGAGCAGTTCTTC | CASSLNSGSLNEQFF | TRBJ2-1 | many | TRBD2 | TRBV12-3/TRBV12-4
TGTGCCAGCAGCCCGGATCGCACTAGGAAGTTCTTC | CASSPDRTRKFF | TRBJ2-1 | . | . | TRBV7-2
TGTGCCAGCAGCTCCCCGGAGGACGGACCTACTAGCTCTGGAAACACCATATATTTT | CASSSPEDGPTSSGNTIYF | TRBJ1-3 | many | . | TRBV7-7
TGTGCCAGCAGCTTATCTGGACCGCTCCTGGGTAATTCACCCCTCCACTTT | CASSLSGPLLGNSPLHF | TRBJ1-6 | . | . | TRBV7-2
TGTGCCAGCACCCCGAGCAACGGACAGGGAAAAGCTTTCTTT | CASTPSNGQGKAFF | TRBJ1-1 | many | TRBD1 | TRBV6-1
TGTGCCAGCAGCTTAACAGGTGGTTACAATGAGCAGTTCTTC | CASSLTGGYNEQFF | TRBJ2-1 | many | . | TRBV11-1
TGTGCCTGGAGTAGGGACAGGGTCTCTGGCTACACCTTC | CAWSRDRVSGYTF | TRBJ1-2 | . | TRBD1 | TRBV30
TGTGCCATCAGCCTCAACAGGGGAGAGACCCAGTACTTC | CAISLNRGETQYF | TRBJ2-5 | few | TRBD1 | TRBV10-3
TGTGCCTGGAGGACAGGGGAGGCTGGAAACACCATATATTTT | CAWRTGEAGNTIYF | TRBJ1-3 | many | TRBD1 | TRBV30
TGTGCCAGCCTCCAACGTTGGGGGAGCTCCTACAATGAGCAGTTCTTC | CASLQRWGSSYNEQFF | TRBJ2-1 | many | . | TRBV27
TGTGCCAGCAAAAAGCGTGAAGCTTTCTTT | CASKKREAFF | TRBJ1-1 | many | . | TRBV28
TGCGCCAGCAGCTTGGTTCAGGGGATGGACACTGAAGCTTTCTTT | CASSLVQGMDTEAFF | TRBJ1-1 | . | . | TRBV5-1
TGTGCCAGCAGCTCGGGACAGGGAGGGAATGAGCAGTTCTTC | CASSSGQGGNEQFF | TRBJ2-1 | many | TRBD1 | TRBV7-6
TGCAGTGCAAGACAGGAAAGGGCTTTCTTT | CSARQERAFF | TRBJ1-1 | many | . | TRBV20-1
TGTGCCAGCCCCTCTCCAGGGGTCTACCTAAGGAACACTGAAGCTTTCTTT | CASPSPGVYLRNTEAFF | TRBJ1-1 | few | . | TRBV27
TGCAGCGTTGCAAACCAGGGCTACGAGCAGTACTTC | CSVANQGYEQYF | TRBJ2-7 | many | . | TRBV29-1
TGTGCCACCTCAAGGGGGAGGGCCCACGAGCAGTACTTC | CATSRGRAHEQYF | TRBJ2-7 | many | . | TRBV7-9
TGTGCCAGCAGCCCTGTGTCCGAGGGTGGTAAAAACATTCAGTACTTC | CASSPVSEGGKNIQYF | TRBJ2-4 | many | . | TRBV5-5